Sequencing of this T cell receptor (beta chain) was carried out in a study of T cell repertoires in cytomegalovirus infection. Looking at the study overall: Public signatures in TCR beta pointed to CMV infection and matching HLA type.

The CDR3 contains 15 residues. Germline V gene lookup returns CDR1 DFQATT and CDR2 SNEGSKA (reference sequence). V was pared by 0 bases and J by 1 base, with 12 bases between. TCRdb used MiXCR to reprocess the reads, holding one entry per CDR3 protein. The sample has fewer than 200,000 distinct CDR3 sequences, approximately 15% seen once. Sequenced input: PBMCs. The rearrangement joins TRBV20-1 to TRBJ1-2; perhaps TRBD1 as D (5 bases). This TCR derives from a human donor in good health (CMV status not recorded). Some clones in this sample may be carry-over from other donors' samples. CDR3 residues: CSARDDSGGNYGYTF. The CDR3 bases are TGCAGTGCTAGAGATGACTCCGGGGGTAACTATGGCTACACCTTC.